These 10 T cell receptor beta chains came from one sample sequenced in a study of T cell changes during pregnancy in multiple sclerosis. The table came from immunoSEQ multiplex PCR; TCRdb's copy has only in-frame clones and leaves some out. Among some 81,000 clones listed, about 91% were seen once. The sample in question was peripheral blood, obtained before pregnancy. These receptors came from a female donor with multiple sclerosis, enrolled in a pregnancy study.

V gene TRBV15 combines with J gene TRBJ2-3, with TRBD1 identical over 9 bases. The CDR3 sequence is 14 residues long. V lost 6 bases and J lost 4; bases outside the gene matches: 5. Per germline, CDR1 LNHNV and CDR2 YYDKDF (reference sequence). The CDR3 here is CATRTDRGADTQYF. Written as DNA, the CDR3 is TGTGCCACCAGGACCGACAGGGGGGCAGATACGCAGTATTTT.

The V call is TRBV6-6, the J call TRBJ2-2; no clear D. Trimming took off 1 base at V and 0 bases at J, with 6 bases between the two ends. In germline, CDR1 is MNHNY, CDR2 SVGAGI (reference sequence). The CDR3 runs to 15 residues. The CDR3 sequence is CASSYYGANTGELFF. DNA of the CDR3: TGTGCCAGCAGTTACTACGGTGCGAACACCGGGGAGCTGTTTTTT.

This chain links TRBV4-1 with TRBJ1-1; D remains ambiguous. From germline, CDR1 is MGHRA and CDR2 YSYEKL. V was pared by 3 bases and J by 1 base, with 12 bases between. This CDR3 has 15 amino acids. The CDR3 DNA reads as TGCGCCAGCAGCCAGGCCGGGCGGGGGAACACTGAAGCTTTCTTT. Encoded protein: CASSQAGRGNTEAFF.

The V call is TRBV11-1, the J call TRBJ2-7, with 7 bases lining up with TRBD1. The CDR3 contains 15 residues. Germline CDR1 SGHAT, CDR2 FQDESV (reference sequence). The V segment lost 4 bases and the J segment 2 bases; nucleotides outside the gene matches: 8. The CDR3 reads CASSWTGQSTYEQYF. The CDR3 coding sequence is TGTGCCAGCAGCTGGACGGGACAGAGCACCTACGAGCAGTACTTC.

V is TRBV7-9 and J is TRBJ2-1, with 8 bases aligning to TRBD2. The V and J ends lost 5 bases and 5 bases, in that order; junction bases with no gene match: 8. This CDR3 contains 15 residues. The germline CDR1 and CDR2 sequences are SEHNR and FQNEAQ (reference sequence). The CDR3 here is CASSPRGSGDNEQFF. CDR3 bases: TGTGCCAGCAGCCCCCGTGGTAGCGGGGACAATGAGCAGTTCTTC.

This chain connects TRBV10-2 to TRBJ1-3, with 7 bases that match TRBD1. This CDR3 region has 17 residues. Germline V gene data show CDR1 as WSHSY and CDR2 as SAAADI. V shed 1 base and J 2 bases; nucleotides not matched to a gene: 8. CDR3: CASSEFRDSPTGNTIYF. CDR3 coding DNA: TGCGCCAGCAGTGAGTTCCGGGACAGCCCGACTGGAAACACCATATATTTT.

The V call is TRBV10-2, the J call TRBJ1-1; TRBD1 agrees at 7 bases. The germline V gene encodes CDR1 WSHSY and CDR2 SAAADI. This CDR3 has 14 residues. After removal of 7 bases from V and 5 bases from J, the junction contained 10 bases not matched to a gene. DNA of the CDR3: TGCGCCAGCACCACAGACAGGGATCGGACTGAAGCTTTCTTT. Residues: CASTTDRDRTEAFF.

The chain couples TRBV21-1 to TRBJ1-3; the table gives TRBD1 as D, unverified against the DNA. TRBV21-1 is listed as a pseudogene. The CDR3 loop spans 17 amino acids. In nucleotides, the CDR3 is TGTGCCAGCAGCAAGAGGTCGGGGGACAGCTCTGGAAACACCATATATTTT. The encoded protein is CASSKRSGDSSGNTIYF.

This chain connects TRBV2 to TRBJ1-6, with a weak D call TRBD1 (6 bases). CDR1 and CDR2 (germline): SNHLY, FYNNEI. This CDR3 contains 13 residues. V gave up 9 bases and J gave up 7 bases, with 13 bases separating them. CDR3 sequence (DNA): TGTGCCAGTCGGAAGGGGGGGAATTCACCCCTCCACTTT. Encoded protein: CASRKGGNSPLHF.

The chain has TRBV7-2 and TRBJ1-4, with TRBD1 as a possible D gene (6 bases). CDR1 and CDR2 from the germline V gene are SGHTA and FQGNSA. V lost 5 bases to trimming and J lost 8 bases, with 12 bases between them. This CDR3 spans 13 amino acids. For the CDR3, the DNA is TGTGCCAGCAGCCTACCGACAGGCGAAAAACTGTTTTTT. It is translated as CASSLPTGEKLFF.